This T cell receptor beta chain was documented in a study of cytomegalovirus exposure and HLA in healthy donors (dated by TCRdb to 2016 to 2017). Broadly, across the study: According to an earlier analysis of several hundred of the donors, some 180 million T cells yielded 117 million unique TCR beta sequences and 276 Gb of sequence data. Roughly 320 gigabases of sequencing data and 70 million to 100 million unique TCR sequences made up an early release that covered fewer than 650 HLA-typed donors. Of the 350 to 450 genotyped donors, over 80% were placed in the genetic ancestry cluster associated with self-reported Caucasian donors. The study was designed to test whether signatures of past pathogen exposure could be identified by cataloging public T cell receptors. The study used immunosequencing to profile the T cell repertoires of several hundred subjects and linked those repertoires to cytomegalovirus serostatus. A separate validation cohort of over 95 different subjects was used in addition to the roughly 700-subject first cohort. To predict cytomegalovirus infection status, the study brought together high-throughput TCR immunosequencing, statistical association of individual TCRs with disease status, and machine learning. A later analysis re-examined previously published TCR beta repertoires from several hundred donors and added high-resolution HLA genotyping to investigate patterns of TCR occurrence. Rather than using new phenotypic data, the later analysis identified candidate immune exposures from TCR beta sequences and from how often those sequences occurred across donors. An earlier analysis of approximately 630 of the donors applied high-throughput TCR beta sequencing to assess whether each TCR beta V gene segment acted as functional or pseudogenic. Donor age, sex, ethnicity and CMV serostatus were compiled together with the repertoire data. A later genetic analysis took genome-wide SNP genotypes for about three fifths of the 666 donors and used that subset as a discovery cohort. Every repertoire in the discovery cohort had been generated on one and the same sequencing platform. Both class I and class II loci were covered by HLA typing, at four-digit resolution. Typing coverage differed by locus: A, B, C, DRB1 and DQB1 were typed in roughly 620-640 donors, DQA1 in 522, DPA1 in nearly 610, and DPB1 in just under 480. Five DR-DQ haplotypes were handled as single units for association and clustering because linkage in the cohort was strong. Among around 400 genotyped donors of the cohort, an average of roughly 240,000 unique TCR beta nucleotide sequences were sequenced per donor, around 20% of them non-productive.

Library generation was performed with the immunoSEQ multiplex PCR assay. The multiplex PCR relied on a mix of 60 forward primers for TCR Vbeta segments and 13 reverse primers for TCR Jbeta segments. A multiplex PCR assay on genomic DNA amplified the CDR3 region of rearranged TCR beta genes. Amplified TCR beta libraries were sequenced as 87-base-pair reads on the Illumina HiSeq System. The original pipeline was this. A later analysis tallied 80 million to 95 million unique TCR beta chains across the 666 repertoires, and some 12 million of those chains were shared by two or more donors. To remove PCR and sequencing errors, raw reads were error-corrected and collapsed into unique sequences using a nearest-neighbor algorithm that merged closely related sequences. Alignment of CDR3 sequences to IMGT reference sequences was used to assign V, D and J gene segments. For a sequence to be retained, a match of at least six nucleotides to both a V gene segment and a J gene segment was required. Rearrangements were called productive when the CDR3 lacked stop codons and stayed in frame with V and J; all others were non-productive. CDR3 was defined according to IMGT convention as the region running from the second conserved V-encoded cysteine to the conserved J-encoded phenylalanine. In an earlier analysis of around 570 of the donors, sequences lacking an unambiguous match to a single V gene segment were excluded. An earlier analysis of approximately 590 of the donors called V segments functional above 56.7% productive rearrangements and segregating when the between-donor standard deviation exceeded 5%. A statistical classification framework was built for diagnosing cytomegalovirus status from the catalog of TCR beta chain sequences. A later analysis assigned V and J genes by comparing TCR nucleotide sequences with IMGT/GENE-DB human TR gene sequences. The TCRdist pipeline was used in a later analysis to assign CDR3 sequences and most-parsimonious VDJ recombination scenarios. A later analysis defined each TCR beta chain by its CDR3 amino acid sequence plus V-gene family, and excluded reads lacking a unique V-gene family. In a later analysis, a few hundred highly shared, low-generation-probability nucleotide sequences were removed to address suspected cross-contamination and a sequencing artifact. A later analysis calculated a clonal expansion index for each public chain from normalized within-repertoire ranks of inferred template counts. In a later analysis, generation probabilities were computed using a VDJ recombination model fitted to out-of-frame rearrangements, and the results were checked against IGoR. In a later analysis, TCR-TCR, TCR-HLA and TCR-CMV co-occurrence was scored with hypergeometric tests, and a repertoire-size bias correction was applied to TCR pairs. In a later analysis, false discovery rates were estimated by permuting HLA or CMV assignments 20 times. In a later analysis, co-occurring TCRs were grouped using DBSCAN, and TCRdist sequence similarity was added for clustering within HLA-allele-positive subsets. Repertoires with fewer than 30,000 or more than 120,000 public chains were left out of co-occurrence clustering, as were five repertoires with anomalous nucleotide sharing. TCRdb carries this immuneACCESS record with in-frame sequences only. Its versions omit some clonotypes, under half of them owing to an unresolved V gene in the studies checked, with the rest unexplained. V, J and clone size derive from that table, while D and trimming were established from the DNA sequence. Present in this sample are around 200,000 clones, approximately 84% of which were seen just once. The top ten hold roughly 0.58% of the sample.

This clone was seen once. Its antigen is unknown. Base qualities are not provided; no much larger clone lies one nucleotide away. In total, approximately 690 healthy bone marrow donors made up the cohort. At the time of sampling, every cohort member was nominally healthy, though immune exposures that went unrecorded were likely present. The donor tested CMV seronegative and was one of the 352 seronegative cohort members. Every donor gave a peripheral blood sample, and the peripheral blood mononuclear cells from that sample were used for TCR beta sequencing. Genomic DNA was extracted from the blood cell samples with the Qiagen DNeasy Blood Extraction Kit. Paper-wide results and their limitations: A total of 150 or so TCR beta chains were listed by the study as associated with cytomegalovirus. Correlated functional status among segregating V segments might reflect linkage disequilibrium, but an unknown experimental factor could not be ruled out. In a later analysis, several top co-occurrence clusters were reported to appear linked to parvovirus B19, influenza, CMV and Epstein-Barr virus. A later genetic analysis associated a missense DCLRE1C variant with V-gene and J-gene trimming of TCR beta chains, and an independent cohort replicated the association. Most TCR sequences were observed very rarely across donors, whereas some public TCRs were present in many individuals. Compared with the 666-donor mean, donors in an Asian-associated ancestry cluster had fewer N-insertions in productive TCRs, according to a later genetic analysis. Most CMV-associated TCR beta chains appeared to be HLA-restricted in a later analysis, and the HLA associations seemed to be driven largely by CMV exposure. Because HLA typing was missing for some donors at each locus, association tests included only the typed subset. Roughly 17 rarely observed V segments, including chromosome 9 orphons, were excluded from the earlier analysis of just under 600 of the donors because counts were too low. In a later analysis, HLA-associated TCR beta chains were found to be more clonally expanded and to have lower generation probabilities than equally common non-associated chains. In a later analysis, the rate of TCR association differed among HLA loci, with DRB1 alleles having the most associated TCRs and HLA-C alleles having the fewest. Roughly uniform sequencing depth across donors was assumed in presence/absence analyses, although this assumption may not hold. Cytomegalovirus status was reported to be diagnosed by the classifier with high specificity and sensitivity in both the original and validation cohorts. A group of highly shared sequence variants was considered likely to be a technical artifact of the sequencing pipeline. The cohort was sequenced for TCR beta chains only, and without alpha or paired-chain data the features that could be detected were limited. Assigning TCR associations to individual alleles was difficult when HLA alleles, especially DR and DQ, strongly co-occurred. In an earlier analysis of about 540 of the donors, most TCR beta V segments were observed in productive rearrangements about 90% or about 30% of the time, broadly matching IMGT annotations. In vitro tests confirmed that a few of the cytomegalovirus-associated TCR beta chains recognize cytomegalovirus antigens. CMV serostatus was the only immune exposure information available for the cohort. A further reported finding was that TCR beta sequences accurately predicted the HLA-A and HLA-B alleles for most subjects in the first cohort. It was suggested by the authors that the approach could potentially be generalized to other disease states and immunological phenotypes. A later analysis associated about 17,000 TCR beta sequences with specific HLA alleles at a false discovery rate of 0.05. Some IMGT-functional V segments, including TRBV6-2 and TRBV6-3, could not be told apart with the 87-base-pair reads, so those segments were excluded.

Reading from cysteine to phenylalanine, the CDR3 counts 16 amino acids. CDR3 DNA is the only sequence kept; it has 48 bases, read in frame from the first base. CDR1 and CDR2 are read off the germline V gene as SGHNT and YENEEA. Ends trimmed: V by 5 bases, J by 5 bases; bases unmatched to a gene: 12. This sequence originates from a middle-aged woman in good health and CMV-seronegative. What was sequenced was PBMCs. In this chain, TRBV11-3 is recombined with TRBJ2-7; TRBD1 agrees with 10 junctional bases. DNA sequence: TGTGCCAGCAGCCCAGGGGGCGGGACAGGGGTCCACGAGCAGTACTTC. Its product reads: CASSPGGGTGVHEQYF.